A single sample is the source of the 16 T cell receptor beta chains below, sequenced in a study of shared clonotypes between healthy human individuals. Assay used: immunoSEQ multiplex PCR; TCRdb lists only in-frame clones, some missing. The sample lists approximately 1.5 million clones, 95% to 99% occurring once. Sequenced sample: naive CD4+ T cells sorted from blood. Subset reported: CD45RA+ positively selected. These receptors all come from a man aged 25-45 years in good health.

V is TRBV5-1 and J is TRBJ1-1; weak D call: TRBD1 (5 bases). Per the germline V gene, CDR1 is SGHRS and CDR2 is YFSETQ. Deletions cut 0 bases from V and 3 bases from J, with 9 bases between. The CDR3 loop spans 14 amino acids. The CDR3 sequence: CASSLGSRDTEAFF. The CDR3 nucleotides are TGCGCCAGCAGCTTGGGTTCCAGGGACACTGAAGCTTTCTTT.

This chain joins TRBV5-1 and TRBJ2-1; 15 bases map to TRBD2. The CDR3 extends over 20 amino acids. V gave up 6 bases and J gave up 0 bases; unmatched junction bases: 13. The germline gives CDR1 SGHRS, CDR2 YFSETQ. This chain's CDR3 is CASNKQPGLAGGTSYNEQFF. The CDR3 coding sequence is TGCGCCAGCAATAAACAACCGGGACTAGCGGGAGGTACCTCCTACAATGAGCAGTTCTTC.

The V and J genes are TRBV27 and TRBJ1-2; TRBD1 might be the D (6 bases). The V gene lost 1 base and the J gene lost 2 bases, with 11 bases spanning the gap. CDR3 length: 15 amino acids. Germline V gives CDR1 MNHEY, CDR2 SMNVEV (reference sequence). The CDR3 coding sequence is TGTGCCAGCAGTTTATTGGGACAACAAAACTATGGCTACACCTTC. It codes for CASSLLGQQNYGYTF.

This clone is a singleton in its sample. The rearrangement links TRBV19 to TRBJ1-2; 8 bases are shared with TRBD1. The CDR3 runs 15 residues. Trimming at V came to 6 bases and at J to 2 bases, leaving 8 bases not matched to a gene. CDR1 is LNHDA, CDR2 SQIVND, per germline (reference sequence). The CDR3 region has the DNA TGTGCCAGTAGGGGCCCCGGGACAGGAAACTATGGCTACACCTTC. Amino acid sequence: CASRGPGTGNYGYTF. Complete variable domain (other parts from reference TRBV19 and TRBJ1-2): DGGITQSPKYLFRKEGQNVTLSCEQNLNHDAMYWYRQDPGQGLRLIYYSQIVNDFQKGDIAEGYSVSREKKESFPLTVTSAQKNPTAFYLCASRGPGTGNYGYTFGSGTRLTVV.

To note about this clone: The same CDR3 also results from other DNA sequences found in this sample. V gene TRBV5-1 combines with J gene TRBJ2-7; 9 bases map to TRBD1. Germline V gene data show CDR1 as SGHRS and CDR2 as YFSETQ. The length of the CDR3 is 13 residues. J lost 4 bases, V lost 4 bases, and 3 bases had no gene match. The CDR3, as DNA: TGCGCCAGCAGCCGGGACAGGGAATACGAGCAGTACTTC. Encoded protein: CASSRDREYEQYF.

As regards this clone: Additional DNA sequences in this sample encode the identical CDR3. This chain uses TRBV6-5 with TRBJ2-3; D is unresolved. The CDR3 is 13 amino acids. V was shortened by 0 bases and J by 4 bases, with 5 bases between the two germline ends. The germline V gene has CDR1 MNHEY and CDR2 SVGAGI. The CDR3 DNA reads TGTGCCAGCAGTTACTCGGGCCCAGATACGCAGTATTTT. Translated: CASSYSGPDTQYF.

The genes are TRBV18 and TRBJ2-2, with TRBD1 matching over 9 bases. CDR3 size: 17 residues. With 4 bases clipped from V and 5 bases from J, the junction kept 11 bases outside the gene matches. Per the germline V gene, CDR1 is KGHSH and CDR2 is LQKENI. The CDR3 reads CASSQIPGQGSTGELFF. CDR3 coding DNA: TGTGCCAGCTCACAGATTCCGGGACAGGGTTCGACCGGGGAGCTGTTTTTT.

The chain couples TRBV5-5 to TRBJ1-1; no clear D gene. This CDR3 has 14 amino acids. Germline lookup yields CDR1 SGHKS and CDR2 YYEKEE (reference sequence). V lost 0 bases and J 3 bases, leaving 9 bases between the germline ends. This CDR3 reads CASSLEGMDTEAFF. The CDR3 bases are TGTGCCAGCAGCTTGGAAGGGATGGACACTGAAGCTTTCTTT. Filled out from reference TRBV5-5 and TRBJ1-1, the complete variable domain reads DAGVTQSPTHLIKTRGQQVTLRCSPISGHKSVSWYQQVLGQGPQFIFQYYEKEERGRGNFPDRFSARQFPNYSSELNVNALLLGDSALYLCASSLEGMDTEAFFGQGTRLTVV.

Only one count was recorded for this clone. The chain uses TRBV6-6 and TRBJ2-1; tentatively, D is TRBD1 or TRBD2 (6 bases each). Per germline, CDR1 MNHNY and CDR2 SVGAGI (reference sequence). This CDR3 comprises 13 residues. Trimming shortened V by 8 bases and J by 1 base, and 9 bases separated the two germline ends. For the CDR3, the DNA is TGTGCCAGCGGAGGGGGGTCCTACAATGAGCAGTTCTTC. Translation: CASGGGSYNEQFF.

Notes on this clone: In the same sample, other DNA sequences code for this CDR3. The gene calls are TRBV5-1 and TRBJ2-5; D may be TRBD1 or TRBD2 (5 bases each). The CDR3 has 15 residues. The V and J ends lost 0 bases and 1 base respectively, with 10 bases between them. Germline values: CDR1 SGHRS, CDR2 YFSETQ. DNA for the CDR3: TGCGCCAGCAGCTTGGATCCCGGGACCCAAGAGACCCAGTACTTC. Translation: CASSLDPGTQETQYF.

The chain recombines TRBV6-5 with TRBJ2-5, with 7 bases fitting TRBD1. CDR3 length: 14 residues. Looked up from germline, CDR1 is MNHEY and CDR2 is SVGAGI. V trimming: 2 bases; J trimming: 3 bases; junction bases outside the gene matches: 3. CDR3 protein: CASSYGTAEETQYF. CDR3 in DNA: TGTGCCAGCAGTTACGGGACAGCGGAAGAGACCCAGTACTTC.

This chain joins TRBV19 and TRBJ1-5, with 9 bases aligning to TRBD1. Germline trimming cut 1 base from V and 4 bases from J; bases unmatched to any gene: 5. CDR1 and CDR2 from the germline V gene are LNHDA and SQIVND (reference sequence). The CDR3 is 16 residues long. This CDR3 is CASSIGDRGLNQPQHF. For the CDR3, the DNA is TGTGCCAGTAGTATAGGTGACAGGGGGTTGAATCAGCCCCAGCATTTT. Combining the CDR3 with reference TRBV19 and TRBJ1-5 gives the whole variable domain DGGITQSPKYLFRKEGQNVTLSCEQNLNHDAMYWYRQDPGQGLRLIYYSQIVNDFQKGDIAEGYSVSREKKESFPLTVTSAQKNPTAFYLCASSIGDRGLNQPQHFGDGTRLSIL.

This CDR3 reads CASSPHPLAGESYEQYF. The CDR3 DNA is TGTGCCAGCAGCCCCCACCCTCTCGCGGGAGAGTCCTACGAGCAGTACTTC. V and J are TRBV13 and TRBJ2-7; 7 bases agree with TRBD2. The CDR3 extends over 17 amino acids. Germline assignment: CDR1 PRHDT and CDR2 FYEKMQ (reference sequence). J gave up 1 base and V 5 bases, and 14 bases lay outside the gene matches.

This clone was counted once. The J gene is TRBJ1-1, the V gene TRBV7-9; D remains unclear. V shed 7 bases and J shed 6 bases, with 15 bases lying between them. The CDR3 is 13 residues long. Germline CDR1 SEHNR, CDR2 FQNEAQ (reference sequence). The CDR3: CASTYAREAEAFF. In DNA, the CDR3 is TGTGCCAGCACCTACGCTCGGGAGGCTGAAGCTTTCTTT.

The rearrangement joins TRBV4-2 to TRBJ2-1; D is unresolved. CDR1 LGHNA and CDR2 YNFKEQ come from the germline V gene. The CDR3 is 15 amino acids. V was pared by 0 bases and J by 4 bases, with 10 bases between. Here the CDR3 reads CASSQDLRKYNEQFF. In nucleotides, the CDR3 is TGTGCCAGCAGCCAAGATTTAAGGAAGTACAATGAGCAGTTCTTC.

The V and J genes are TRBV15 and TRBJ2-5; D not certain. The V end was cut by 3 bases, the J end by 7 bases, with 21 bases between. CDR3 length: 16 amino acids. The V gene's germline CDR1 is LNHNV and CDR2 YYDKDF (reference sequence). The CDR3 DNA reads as TGTGCCACCAGCAGCCTTCCTCGTGGTCCAATTTGGACCCAGTACTTC. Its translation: CATSSLPRGPIWTQYF. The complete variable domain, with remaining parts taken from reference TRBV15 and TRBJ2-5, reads DAMVIQNPRYQVTQFGKPVTLSCSQTLNHNVMYWYQQKSSQAPKLLFHYYDKDFNNEADTPDNFQSRRPNTSFCFLDIRSPGLGDTAMYLCATSSLPRGPIWTQYFGPGTRLLVL.